A selection of T cell receptor beta chains follows, all from one sample in a study of blood T cell repertoires in COVID-19. Here immunoSEQ multiplex PCR was the method, and the copy in TCRdb shows in-frame clones only, minus some. Of fewer than 500,000 clones listed, about nine tenths were seen once; the top ten hold roughly 1.4%. What was sequenced was peripheral blood. These receptors originate from a young woman with active or convalescent COVID-19. Both conserved end residues are part of each CDR3. The order of the fields is J gene, V gene, clone size, D gene, CDR3 DNA, CDR3 protein. The D gene is left open where the match is weak. Size is omitted from some rows. Given values are once, few, many or a class for expanded clones.

j_gene: TRBJ1-6
v_gene: TRBV2
abundance: -
d_gene: TRBD1
CDR3nt: TGTGCCAGCAGTGATCCAGGGGGATATAATTCACCCCTCCACTTT
CDR3aa: CASSDPGGYNSPLHF

j_gene: TRBJ1-2
v_gene: TRBV7-2
abundance: -
d_gene: -
CDR3nt: TGTGCCAGCAGCCCCCGCGGCGGCTACACCTTC
CDR3aa: CASSPRGGYTF

j_gene: TRBJ2-2
v_gene: TRBV7-9
abundance: -
d_gene: -
CDR3nt: TGTGCCAGCAGCTCCAGGGTGGTGACACTGAACACCGGGGAGCTGTTTTTT
CDR3aa: CASSSRVVTLNTGELFF

j_gene: TRBJ1-1
v_gene: TRBV27
abundance: -
d_gene: -
CDR3nt: TGTGCCAGCAGTTCCGGACCTTATGGAGGCACTGAAGCTTTCTTT
CDR3aa: CASSSGPYGGTEAFF

j_gene: TRBJ2-3
v_gene: TRBV7-9
abundance: -
d_gene: TRBD2
CDR3nt: TGTGCCAGCAGCTTAGCGGGCGGGAGGGCCGGTGGAGATACGCAGTATTTT
CDR3aa: CASSLAGGRAGGDTQYF

j_gene: TRBJ1-5
v_gene: TRBV6-5
abundance: -
d_gene: TRBD1
CDR3nt: TGTGCCAGCAGCCGGGACAGGGGGCCGCATCAGCCCCAGCATTTT
CDR3aa: CASSRDRGPHQPQHF

j_gene: TRBJ2-1
v_gene: TRBV5-4
abundance: -
d_gene: TRBD2
CDR3nt: TGTGCCAGCAGCGCTCGACTAGCGGGATTCAATGAGCAGTTCTTC
CDR3aa: CASSARLAGFNEQFF

j_gene: TRBJ2-7
v_gene: TRBV5-4
abundance: -
d_gene: TRBD2
CDR3nt: TGTGCCAGCAGGCGGGAGGGTTACGAGCAGTACTTC
CDR3aa: CASRREGYEQYF

j_gene: TRBJ2-1
v_gene: TRBV4-1
abundance: -
d_gene: -
CDR3nt: TGCGCCAGCAGCCAGGCGGACACGCCGACCAACAATGAGCAGTTCTTC
CDR3aa: CASSQADTPTNNEQFF

j_gene: TRBJ2-7
v_gene: TRBV19
abundance: once
d_gene: -
CDR3nt: TGTGCCAGTAGTTCGAGTGACGAGCAGTACTTC
CDR3aa: CASSSSDEQYF

j_gene: TRBJ1-1
v_gene: TRBV5-6
abundance: -
d_gene: TRBD1
CDR3nt: TGTGCCAGCAGCTGGGGACAGCTCCGCACTGAAGCTTTCTTT
CDR3aa: CASSWGQLRTEAFF

j_gene: TRBJ1-1
v_gene: TRBV5-1
abundance: few
d_gene: -
CDR3nt: TGCGCCAGCAGCGTCCCAGGGGCTGGAACTGAAGCTTTCTTT
CDR3aa: CASSVPGAGTEAFF

j_gene: TRBJ1-4
v_gene: TRBV19
abundance: few
d_gene: TRBD1
CDR3nt: TGTGCCAGTAAACAGGGGTTTGCAACTAATGAAAAACTGTTTTTT
CDR3aa: CASKQGFATNEKLFF

j_gene: TRBJ2-1
v_gene: TRBV5-4
abundance: -
d_gene: TRBD2
CDR3nt: TGTGCCAGCAGCCGCGGGGGTAGCTCCTACAATGAGCAGTTCTTC
CDR3aa: CASSRGGSSYNEQFF

j_gene: TRBJ1-2
v_gene: TRBV29-1
abundance: -
d_gene: -
CDR3nt: TGCAGGAGTCACCGGGACTATGGCTACACCTTC
CDR3aa: CRSHRDYGYTF

j_gene: TRBJ1-2
v_gene: TRBV3-1/TRBV3-2
abundance: -
d_gene: -
CDR3nt: TGTGCCAGCAGCCAAGTTCCATCCTCTGGCAGCTGGGCTGGCTACACCTTC
CDR3aa: CASSQVPSSGSWAGYTF

j_gene: TRBJ1-2
v_gene: TRBV7-9
abundance: few
d_gene: -
CDR3nt: TGTGCCAGCAGCCCCAGTGGTGCCTATGGCTACACCTTC
CDR3aa: CASSPSGAYGYTF

j_gene: TRBJ2-1
v_gene: TRBV6-1
abundance: once
d_gene: TRBD2
CDR3nt: TGTGCCAGCAGTGAATTTGCCCTAGCGGGGGGGCAAGATGAGCAGTTCTTC
CDR3aa: CASSEFALAGGQDEQFF

j_gene: TRBJ1-1
v_gene: TRBV18
abundance: -
d_gene: -
CDR3nt: TGTGCCAGCTCTCGTCGGGAAGGGAACACTGAAGCTTTCTTT
CDR3aa: CASSRREGNTEAFF

j_gene: TRBJ2-5
v_gene: TRBV11-2
abundance: -
d_gene: TRBD2
CDR3nt: TGTGCCAGCAGCTTAGTTTTAGGACTAGGCCAAGAGACCCAGTACTTC
CDR3aa: CASSLVLGLGQETQYF

j_gene: TRBJ2-5
v_gene: TRBV25-1
abundance: -
d_gene: TRBD2
CDR3nt: TGTGCCAGCAGGACCGGGACTAGCGGGATCCGAGAGACCCAGTACTTC
CDR3aa: CASRTGTSGIRETQYF

j_gene: TRBJ1-1
v_gene: TRBV4-2
abundance: -
d_gene: -
CDR3nt: TGTGCCAGCAGCCAAGACCCGACAGGGAACACTGAAGCTTTCTTT
CDR3aa: CASSQDPTGNTEAFF

j_gene: TRBJ1-2
v_gene: TRBV5-1
abundance: -
d_gene: -
CDR3nt: TGCGCCAGCAGCTTGGCCGGTCAGCGTGGCTACACCTTC
CDR3aa: CASSLAGQRGYTF

j_gene: TRBJ1-4
v_gene: TRBV28
abundance: -
d_gene: -
CDR3nt: TGTGCCAGCAGTTCACGGAGGATCAACGATGAAAAACTGTTTTTT
CDR3aa: CASSSRRINDEKLFF

j_gene: TRBJ2-3
v_gene: TRBV24-1
abundance: -
d_gene: TRBD1
CDR3nt: TGTGCCACCAGCGGGACAGGGGGTCCCGGGCTTCCAGATACGCAGTATTTT
CDR3aa: CATSGTGGPGLPDTQYF

j_gene: TRBJ1-1
v_gene: TRBV5-1
abundance: once
d_gene: TRBD1
CDR3nt: TGCGCCAGCAGCTTGGTTACAGGGGCGAACACTGAAGCTTTCTTT
CDR3aa: CASSLVTGANTEAFF